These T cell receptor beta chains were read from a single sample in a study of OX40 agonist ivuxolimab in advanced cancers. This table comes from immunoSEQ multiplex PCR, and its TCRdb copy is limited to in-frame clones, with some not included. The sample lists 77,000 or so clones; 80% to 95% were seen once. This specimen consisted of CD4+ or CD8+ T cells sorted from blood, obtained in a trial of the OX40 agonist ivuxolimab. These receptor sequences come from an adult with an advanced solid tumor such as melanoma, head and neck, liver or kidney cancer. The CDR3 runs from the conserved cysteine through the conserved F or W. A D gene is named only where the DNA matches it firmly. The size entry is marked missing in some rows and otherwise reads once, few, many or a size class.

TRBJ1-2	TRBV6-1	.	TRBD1	CASSDRASYGYTF	TGTGCCAGCAGCGACAGGGCGTCCTATGGCTACACCTTC
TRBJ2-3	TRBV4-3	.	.	CASSQEGQSPDTQYF	TGCGCCAGCAGCCAAGAGGGGCAGAGTCCAGATACGCAGTATTTT
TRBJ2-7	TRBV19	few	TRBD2	CASKRRREGAYEQYF	TGTGCCAGTAAAAGGCGGCGGGAGGGCGCCTACGAGCAGTACTTC
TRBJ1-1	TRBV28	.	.	CASGSHRNTEAFF	TGTGCCAGCGGTTCTCATCGCAACACTGAAGCTTTCTTT
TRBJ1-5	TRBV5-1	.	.	CASSGGPPQHF	TGCGCCAGCAGCGGGGGTCCGCCCCAGCATTTT
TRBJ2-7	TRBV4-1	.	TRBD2	CASSPPRAGGTNEQYF	TGCGCCAGCAGCCCCCCGAGAGCGGGAGGTACCAACGAGCAGTACTTC
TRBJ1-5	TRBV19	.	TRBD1	CASSTSFNTGGQPQHF	TGTGCCAGTAGTACCTCTTTTAATACAGGGGGGCAGCCCCAGCATTTT
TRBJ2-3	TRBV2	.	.	CASTRGTDTQYF	TGTGCCAGCACCCGGGGGACAGATACGCAGTATTTT
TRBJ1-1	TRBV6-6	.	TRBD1	CASTGQSTEAFF	TGTGCCAGCACGGGACAGAGCACTGAAGCTTTCTTT
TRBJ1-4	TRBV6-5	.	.	CASSRTLRAELFF	TGTGCCAGCAGTCGTACTCTCAGGGCTGAACTGTTTTTT
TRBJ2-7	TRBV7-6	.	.	CASSLRARSSYEQYF	TGTGCCAGCAGCCTAAGGGCCAGGAGCTCCTACGAGCAGTACTTC
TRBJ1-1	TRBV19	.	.	CASSIDPSTEAFF	TGTGCCAGTAGTATAGATCCCAGTACTGAAGCTTTCTTT
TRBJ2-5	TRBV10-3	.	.	CAISARGNQETQYF	TGTGCCATCAGTGCTCGGGGGAACCAAGAGACCCAGTACTTC
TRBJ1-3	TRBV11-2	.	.	CASSFGGRGNTIYF	TGTGCCAGCAGCTTTGGCGGTAGAGGAAACACCATATATTTT
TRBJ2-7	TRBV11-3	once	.	CASRAYGTEYYEQYF	TGTGCCAGCAGGGCCTACGGGACCGAATACTACGAGCAGTACTTC
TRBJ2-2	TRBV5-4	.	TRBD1	CASSVKGQGNTGELFF	TGTGCCAGCAGCGTAAAGGGACAGGGAAACACCGGGGAGCTGTTTTTT
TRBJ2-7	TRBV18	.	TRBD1	CASSAGTGVSYEQYF	TGTGCCAGCTCTGCCGGGACAGGGGTATCGTACGAGCAGTACTTC
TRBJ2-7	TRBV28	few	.	CASRPTSYEQYF	TGTGCCAGCAGGCCTACGTCCTACGAGCAGTACTTC
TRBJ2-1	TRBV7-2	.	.	CASSLGSRTKQFF	TGTGCCAGCAGCTTAGGTAGTAGGACTAAGCAGTTCTTC
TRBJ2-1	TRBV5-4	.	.	CASSLGGPSSYNEQFF	TGTGCCAGCAGCTTGGGAGGGCCCAGCTCCTACAATGAGCAGTTCTTC
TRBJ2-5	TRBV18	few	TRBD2	CASSPPGLAMETQYF	TGTGCCAGCTCACCACCGGGACTAGCGATGGAGACCCAGTACTTC
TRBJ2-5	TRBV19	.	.	CASSGAHEGETQYF	TGTGCCAGTAGTGGAGCCCACGAGGGCGAGACCCAGTACTTC
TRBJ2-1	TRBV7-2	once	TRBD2	CASSLAGLEGGNEQFF	TGTGCCAGCAGCTTAGCGGGACTAGAGGGGGGCAATGAGCAGTTCTTC
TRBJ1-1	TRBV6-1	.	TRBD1	CASRGQGGWTEAFF	TGTGCCAGCAGGGGACAGGGTGGGTGGACTGAAGCTTTCTTT
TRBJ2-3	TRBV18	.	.	CASSIGDTDTQYF	TGTGCCAGCTCAATAGGGGACACAGATACGCAGTATTTT
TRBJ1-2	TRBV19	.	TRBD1	CASSRTGGYGYTF	TGTGCCAGTAGTCGGACAGGGGGCTATGGCTACACCTTC
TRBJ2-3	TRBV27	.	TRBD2	CASSLLAGGDTQYF	TGTGCCAGCAGTTTGCTAGCGGGGGGGGATACGCAGTATTTT
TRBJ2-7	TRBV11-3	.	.	CASSLTSPDYEQYF	TGTGCCAGCAGTTTAACTAGTCCCGACTACGAGCAGTACTTC
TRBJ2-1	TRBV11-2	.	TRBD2	CASSPGAGTHNEQFF	TGTGCCAGCAGCCCAGGAGCGGGGACCCACAATGAGCAGTTCTTC
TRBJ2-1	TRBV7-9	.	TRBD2	CVSSRGDLARNEQFF	TGTGTCAGCAGCCGGGGGGATCTAGCTCGCAATGAGCAGTTCTTC
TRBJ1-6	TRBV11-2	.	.	CASSSGTDNSPLHF	TGTGCCAGCAGCTCCGGGACGGACAATTCACCCCTCCACTTT
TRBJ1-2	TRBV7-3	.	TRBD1	CASSTGGQGHGYTF	TGTGCCAGCAGCACCGGAGGACAGGGCCATGGCTACACCTTC
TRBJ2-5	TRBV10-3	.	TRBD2	CAISDRAGTETQYF	TGTGCCATCAGTGACCGAGCGGGGACAGAGACCCAGTACTTC
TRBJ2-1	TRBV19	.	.	CAINTGLFLGPMFF	TGTGCAATCAATACCGGGCTCTTCTTGGGGCCTATGTTCTTC
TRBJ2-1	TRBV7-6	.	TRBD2	CASSLVAGGSYNEQFF	TGTGCCAGCAGCTTAGTAGCGGGGGGCTCCTACAATGAGCAGTTCTTC